The 20 T cell receptor beta chains below come from one sample, sequenced in a study of early T cells in non-severe SARS-CoV-2 infection. In TCRdb, the 5' RACE reads were re-called with MiXCR into one record per CDR3 protein. The sample includes roughly 64,000 distinct CDR3 sequences, approximately 10% seen only once; the top ten take roughly 3%. Here the sequenced sample was whole blood, taken at baseline. The receptor set was obtained from an adult who was a healthcare worker with PCR-confirmed SARS-CoV-2 infection or an uninfected control (not recorded which).

The chain combines TRBV6-2 or TRBV6-3 with TRBJ2-7, with 8 bases aligning to TRBD2. The CDR3 has 14 amino acids. In germline, CDR1 is MNHEY, CDR2 SVGEGT. Trimming took 5 bases from V and 5 from J; bases not matched to a gene: 8. The CDR3 coding sequence is TGTGCCAGCAGTGGGGGACTAGTCGTCGACGAGCAGTACTTC. Protein sequence: CASSGGLVVDEQYF.

The sample holds a few counts of this clonotype. The chain joins TRBV20-1 to TRBJ1-1; D is possibly TRBD1 (5 bases). Trimming cost V 0 bases and J 0 bases, with 11 bases left between them. This CDR3 is built from 15 residues. CDR1 and CDR2 from the germline V gene are DFQATT and SNEGSKA (reference sequence). CDR3 protein: CSARDNGGLNTEAFF. For the CDR3, the DNA is TGCAGTGCTAGAGATAACGGGGGTCTGAACACTGAAGCTTTCTTT.

The chain couples TRBV1 to TRBJ2-5. TRBV1 is a known pseudogene. This CDR3 comprises 15 residues. The CDR3 sequence is CTSSQDGRLQETQYF. The DNA of the CDR3 is TGCACCAGCAGCCAAGACGGCAGATTACAAGAGACCCAGTACTTC.

The chain joins TRBV20-1 to TRBJ2-7; D gene unclear. V lost 1 base and J lost 2, with 9 bases in between. Germline V gene data show CDR1 as DFQATT and CDR2 as SNEGSKA (reference sequence). The CDR3 has 13 amino acids. In DNA, the CDR3 is TGCAGTGCTAGAGGAACGGTTACCTACGAGCAGTACTTC. Its protein product is CSARGTVTYEQYF.

As to this clonotype: Relative to the germline gene, one junction end is altered; a read error may explain this. This chain joins TRBV30 and TRBJ1-2; weak D call: TRBD1 (6 bases). The germline CDR1 and CDR2 sequences are GTSNPN and SVGIG (reference sequence). This CDR3 has 13 residues. The CDR3 DNA is TGTGCCCGGAGACAGGAGCTCAACTATGGCTACACCTTC. It translates to CARRQELNYGYTF. The full variable domain, rest sourced from reference TRBV30 and TRBJ1-2, is SQTIHQWPATLVQPVGSPLSLECTVEGTSNPNLYWYRQAAGRGLQLLFYSVGIGQISSEVPQNLSASRPQDRQFILSSKKLLLSDSGFYLCARRQELNYGYTFGSGTRLTVV.

In its sample, this clonotype was seen many times. The chain joins TRBV7-9 to TRBJ2-3; D unresolved. CDR1 and CDR2 from the germline V gene are SEHNR and FQNEAQ (reference sequence). V shed 10 bases and J shed 0 bases, with 14 bases lying between them. This CDR3 is 14 amino acids long. The CDR3 DNA is TGTGCCACGCCTACCAAGCCTAGCACAGATACGCAGTATTTT. Amino acid sequence: CATPTKPSTDTQYF.

This clonotype showed up just a few times. This chain connects TRBV7-9 to TRBJ1-1; weak D call: TRBD1 (5 bases). V lost 4 bases, J lost 8 bases, and 14 bases lay in between. Germline CDR1 and CDR2: SEHNR and FQNEAQ (reference sequence). The CDR3 is made up of 13 amino acids. CDR3 protein: CASSSGALREAFF. The CDR3 nucleotides read TGTGCCAGCAGCTCCGGGGCTTTGAGAGAAGCTTTCTTT.

This clonotype was recorded a few times. The rearrangement joins TRBV20-1 to TRBJ2-1, with D perhaps matching TRBD2 (5 bases). V lost 5 bases to trimming and J lost 3 bases, with 11 bases between them. The CDR3 is made up of 13 amino acids. Germline CDR1 DFQATT, CDR2 SNEGSKA (reference sequence). The CDR3 loop reads CSAWLGSYNEQFF. The CDR3 nucleotides read TGCAGTGCTTGGTTGGGGAGCTACAATGAGCAGTTCTTC.

This chain connects TRBV9 to TRBJ2-2; perhaps TRBD2 as D (6 bases). Germline CDR1 and CDR2: SGDLS and YYNGEE. The ends were cut back, 2 bases at V and 6 bases at J, with 17 bases in the middle. The CDR3 spans 16 residues. The CDR3 nucleotides read TGTGCCAGCAGCGTTCTTGCGGGGAGAGGATCCGGGGAGCTGTTTTTT. Encoded protein: CASSVLAGRGSGELFF.

The V and J genes are TRBV5-1 and TRBJ2-1; a weak D match, TRBD1 (6 bases). CDR3 length equals 14 residues. Trimming left V 5 bases short and J 5 bases short, with 14 bases between. CDR1 SGHRS and CDR2 YFSETQ come from the germline V gene. The DNA for the CDR3 is TGCGCCAGCAGGCTGAGAGGGGGAGACAATGAGCAGTTCTTC. Its protein product is CASRLRGGDNEQFF.

V usage is TRBV29-1 and J usage is TRBJ1-1; maybe TRBD1 (5 bases). Germline CDR1 and CDR2: SQVTM and ANQGSEA. There are 12 residues in the CDR3. Trimming removed 8 bases from V and 5 bases from J, with 15 bases in between. The CDR3 protein is CSTSPGGTEAFF. DNA of the CDR3: TGCAGCACAAGCCCCGGGGGGACTGAAGCTTTCTTT.

This clonotype was counted a few times. V is TRBV20-1 and J is TRBJ2-7, with D possibly TRBD1 on 6 matching bases. The CDR3 length is 14 residues. The V and J ends lost 7 bases and 2 bases respectively, with 18 bases between them. Germline assignment: CDR1 DFQATT and CDR2 SNEGSKA (reference sequence). The CDR3: CSVRPTDRPYEQYF. The DNA of the CDR3 is TGCAGTGTTCGACCCACAGACAGGCCCTACGAGCAGTACTTC.

The chain joins TRBV5-1 to TRBJ2-7, with TRBD1 matching 8 bases. V was pared by 4 bases and J by 6 bases, with 15 bases of the junction left unmatched. CDR1 and CDR2 (germline): SGHRS, YFSETQ. This CDR3 has 16 residues. The CDR3 DNA reads TGCGCCAGCAGCACCGGGACAGGACGGAACCCGGGCGAGCAGTACTTC. It yields the protein CASSTGTGRNPGEQYF.

This chain links TRBV19 with TRBJ2-1, with 9 bases fitting TRBD1. This CDR3 comprises 17 residues. V shed 6 bases and J 2 bases; nucleotides not matched to a gene: 11. The germline V gene has CDR1 LNHDA and CDR2 SQIVND (reference sequence). The CDR3 region has the DNA TGTGCCAGTAGCTGGCCGACAGGGGGGGGCGCCTACAATGAGCAGTTCTTC. Its translation: CASSWPTGGGAYNEQFF.

The J gene is TRBJ2-1, the V gene TRBV20-1; 10 bases line up with TRBD2. The CDR3 length is 14 residues. J lost 4 bases, V lost 6 bases, and 6 bases had no gene match. In germline, CDR1 is DFQATT, CDR2 SNEGSKA (reference sequence). The CDR3 DNA reads TGCAGTGCGACTACTAGCGGGGCATACAATGAGCAGTTCTTC. Its protein product is CSATTSGAYNEQFF.

This clonotype was detected many times. The rearrangement uses TRBV6-6 and TRBJ1-2; no clear D gene. Germline V CDR1 and CDR2: MNHNY, SVGAGI (reference sequence). This CDR3 spans 12 amino acids. The V and J ends lost 2 bases and 10 bases respectively, with 11 bases between them. The chain's CDR3 is CASSYPMKVYTF. The CDR3 DNA follows: TGTGCCAGCAGTTACCCAATGAAGGTCTACACCTTC.

About this clonotype: One end of the junction fails to match germline, which may point to a read error. V and J are TRBV20-1 and TRBJ1-1, with TRBD1 as a possible D gene (6 bases). Germline-derived CDR1 and CDR2 are DFQATT and SNEGSKA (reference sequence). The CDR3 sequence is 14 residues long. The CDR3 DNA reads as TGCAGTGCAAGAGAGGGACAACAAAACACTGAAGCTTTCTTT. This encodes CSAREGQQNTEAFF.

The chain couples TRBV3-1 to TRBJ2-2; possibly TRBD2 for D (6 bases). V dropped 3 bases and J dropped 4 bases, with 18 bases sitting between them. CDR1 and CDR2 from the germline V gene are LGHDT and YNNKEL (reference sequence). The CDR3 loop spans 17 amino acids. CDR3 nucleotides: TGTGCCAGCAGCCATGTCGCGGGGCAGGGCCCCACCGGGGAGCTGTTTTTT. It codes for CASSHVAGQGPTGELFF.

This clonotype was seen only a few times. This sequence joins TRBV5-1 and TRBJ1-1; D gene unclear. Trimming removed 4 bases from V and 2 bases from J, with 12 bases in between. The germline V gene encodes CDR1 SGHRS and CDR2 YFSETQ. This CDR3 region has 14 residues. The CDR3 protein is CASSIVPGNTEAFF. CDR3 nucleotide sequence: TGCGCCAGCAGCATTGTACCGGGCAACACTGAAGCTTTCTTT.

This clonotype was seen only a few times. The chain has TRBV24-1 and TRBJ2-5; D remains unclear. CDR3 size: 16 residues. CDR1 and CDR2 (germline): KGHDR, SFDVKD. V lost 4 bases and J 2 bases, leaving 16 bases between the germline ends. CDR3 in amino acids: CATSDPGSTGQETQYF. The CDR3 bases are TGTGCCACCAGTGACCCTGGATCGACCGGACAAGAGACCCAGTACTTC.